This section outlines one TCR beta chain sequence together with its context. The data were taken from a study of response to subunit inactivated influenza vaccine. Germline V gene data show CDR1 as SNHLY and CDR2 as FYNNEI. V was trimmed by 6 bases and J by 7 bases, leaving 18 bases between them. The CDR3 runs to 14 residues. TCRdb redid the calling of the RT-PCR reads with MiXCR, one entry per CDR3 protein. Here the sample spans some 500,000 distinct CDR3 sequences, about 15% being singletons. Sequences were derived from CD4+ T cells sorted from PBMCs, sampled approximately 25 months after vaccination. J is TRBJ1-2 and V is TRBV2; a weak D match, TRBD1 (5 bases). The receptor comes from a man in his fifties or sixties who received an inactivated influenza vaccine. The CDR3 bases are TGTGCCAGCAGCGCCGGGACGCAGTCGGGTGGCTACACCTTC. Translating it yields CASSAGTQSGGYTF. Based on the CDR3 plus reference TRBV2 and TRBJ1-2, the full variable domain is EPEVTQTPSHQVTQMGQEVILRCVPISNHLYFYWYRQILGQKVEFLVSFYNNEISEKSEIFDDQFSVERPDGSNFTLKIRSTKLEDSAMYFCASSAGTQSGGYTFGSGTRLTVV.